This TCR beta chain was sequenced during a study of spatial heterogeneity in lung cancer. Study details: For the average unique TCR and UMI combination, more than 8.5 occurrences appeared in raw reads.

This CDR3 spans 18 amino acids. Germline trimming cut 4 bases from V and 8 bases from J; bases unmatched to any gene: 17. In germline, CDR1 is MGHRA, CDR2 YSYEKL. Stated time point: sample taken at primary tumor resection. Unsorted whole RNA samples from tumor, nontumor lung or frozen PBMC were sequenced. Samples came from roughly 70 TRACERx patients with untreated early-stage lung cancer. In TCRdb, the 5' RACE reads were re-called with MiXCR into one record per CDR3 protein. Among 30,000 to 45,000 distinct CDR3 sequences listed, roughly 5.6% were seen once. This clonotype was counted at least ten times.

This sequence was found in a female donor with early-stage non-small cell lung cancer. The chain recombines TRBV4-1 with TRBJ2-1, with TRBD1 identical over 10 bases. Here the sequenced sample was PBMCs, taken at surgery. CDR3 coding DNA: TGCGCCAGCAGCCCCACGCCGGGGACAGGGGCAGGAACACATGAGCAGTTCTTC. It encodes CASSPTPGTGAGTHEQFF.